This T cell receptor beta chain is drawn from a study of control samples from healthy donors and cancer patients. Assay: immunoSEQ multiplex PCR; the TCRdb copy retains only in-frame clones and omits some. The table includes roughly 450,000 clones, more than 80% detected once. CDR1 and CDR2 from the germline V gene are GTSNPN and SVGIG (reference sequence). This CDR3 comprises 15 residues. With 0 bases clipped from V and 1 base from J, the junction kept 5 bases outside the gene matches. The clonotype was recovered from a man aged 35 to 55 with head and neck cancer. V and J are TRBV30 and TRBJ1-1; 7 nucleotides line up with TRBD1. Sequencing was performed on PBMCs. The CDR3 is CAWSVLGQPNTEAFF. As DNA, the CDR3 is TGTGCCTGGAGTGTACTGGGACAGCCGAACACTGAAGCTTTCTTT.